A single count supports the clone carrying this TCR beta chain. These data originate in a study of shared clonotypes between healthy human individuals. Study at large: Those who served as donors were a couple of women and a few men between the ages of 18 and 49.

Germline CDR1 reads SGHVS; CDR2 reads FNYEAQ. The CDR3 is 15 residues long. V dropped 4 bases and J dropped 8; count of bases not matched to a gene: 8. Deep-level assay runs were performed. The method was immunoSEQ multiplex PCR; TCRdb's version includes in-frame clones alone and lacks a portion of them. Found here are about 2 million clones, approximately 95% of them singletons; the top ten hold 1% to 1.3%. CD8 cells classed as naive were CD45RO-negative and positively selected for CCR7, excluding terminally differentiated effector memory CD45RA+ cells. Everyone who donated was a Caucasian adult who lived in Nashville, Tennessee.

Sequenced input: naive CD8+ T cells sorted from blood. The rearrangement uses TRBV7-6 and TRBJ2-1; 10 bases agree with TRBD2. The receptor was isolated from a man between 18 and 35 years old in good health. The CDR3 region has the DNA TGTGCCAGCAGCTCCGCCGGGACTAGCGATTATGAGCAGTTCTTC. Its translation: CASSSAGTSDYEQFF.